The 10 T cell receptor beta chains below all came from one sample that was sequenced in a study of CXCR3-negative and CXCR3-positive naive CD8 T cells. No antigens are known for them. Notes on the study in general: Relative to CXCR3-negative naive cells, CXCR3-positive naive cells had more hydrophobic TRB CDR3s.

In preparing the TRB cDNA libraries, 5' RACE with UMI labels was used. TCRdb reprocessed the 5' RACE reads, keeping one entry per CDR3 protein, no DNA. Its listing shows 75,000 to 100,000 distinct CDR3 sequences. Sequenced material: naive CXCR3+ CD8+ T cells from blood. Subset reported: CD45RO-CCR7+CD27+CD95- naive CD8+ T cells expressing CXCR3 (TNR3+). Receptors were obtained from a human donor in good health. Some clones in this sample may be carry-over from other donors' samples.

This chain uses TRBV30 with TRBJ2-1; the D call from TCRdb, TRBD2, cannot be confirmed without DNA. The CDR3 length is 12 residues. Germline V gives CDR1 GTSNPN, CDR2 SVGIG (reference sequence). The CDR3 spells CAWSLPGPEQFF.

CDR3 residues: CSVLGTSGPYNEQFF. The chain links TRBV29-1 to TRBJ2-1; TCRdb returns TRBD2, unconfirmable since there is no DNA. There are 15 residues in the CDR3. Germline V gene lookup returns CDR1 SQVTM and CDR2 ANQGSEA.

Here the CDR3 reads CASSEPGQVNEQYF. The rearrangement uses TRBV6-6 and TRBJ2-7; the D gene TCRdb calls, TRBD1, cannot be checked with no DNA. The V gene's germline CDR1 is MNHNY and CDR2 SVGAGI (reference sequence). CDR3 length: 14 amino acids.

The V gene is TRBV20-1, the J gene TRBJ2-1; TCRdb picks TRBD1, but there is no DNA to check that call. CDR3 length: 17 residues. The germline CDR1 and CDR2 sequences are DFQATT and SNEGSKA (reference sequence). The CDR3 here is CSARARTGDLSYNEQFF.

This chain joins TRBV7-8 and TRBJ2-3; absent DNA, TCRdb's TRBD1 call cannot be checked. Germline assignment: CDR1 SGHVS and CDR2 FQNEAQ. There are 17 residues in the CDR3. This CDR3 reads CANSLESQGEKTDTQYF.

This chain links TRBV15 with TRBJ2-5; TCRdb reports TRBD2, a call that lacks DNA to check it against. The V gene's germline CDR1 is LNHNV and CDR2 YYDKDF (reference sequence). This CDR3 comprises 16 residues. CDR3 sequence: CATSSITRTRGETQYF.

This chain joins TRBV5-1 and TRBJ1-1; TCRdb's assignment of TRBD1 cannot be checked, as there is no DNA. The CDR3 totals 15 residues. Germline values: CDR1 SGHRS, CDR2 YFSETQ. This CDR3 reads CASSGGGDLNTEAFF.

The chain uses TRBV7-8 and TRBJ2-3. This CDR3 spans 17 amino acids. CDR1 SGHVS and CDR2 FQNEAQ come from the germline V gene. This CDR3 is CASSLARIGAATDTQYF.

This chain joins TRBV6-2 or TRBV6-3 and TRBJ2-1; the D call of TRBD2 rests on TCRdb alone, since no DNA is present to check it. This CDR3 contains 14 residues. The germline V gene has CDR1 MNHEY and CDR2 SVGEGT. The CDR3 here is CASREASGVNEQFF.

The chain carries TRBV29-1 and TRBJ2-7; TCRdb's assignment of TRBD1 cannot be checked, as there is no DNA. The germline V gene encodes CDR1 SQVTM and CDR2 ANQGSEA. The CDR3 is made up of 13 amino acids. This chain's CDR3 is CSVPQGGGHEQYF.